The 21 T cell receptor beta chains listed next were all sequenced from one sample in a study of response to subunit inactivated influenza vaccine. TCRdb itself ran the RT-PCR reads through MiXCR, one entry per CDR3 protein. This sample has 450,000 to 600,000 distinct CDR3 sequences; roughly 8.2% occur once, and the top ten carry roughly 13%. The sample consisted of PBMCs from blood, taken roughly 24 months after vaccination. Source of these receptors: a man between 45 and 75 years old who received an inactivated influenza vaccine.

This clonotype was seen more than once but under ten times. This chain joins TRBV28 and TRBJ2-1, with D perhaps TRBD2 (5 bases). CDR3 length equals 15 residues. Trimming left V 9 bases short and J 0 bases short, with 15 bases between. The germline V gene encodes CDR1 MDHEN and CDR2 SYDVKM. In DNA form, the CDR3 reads TGTGCCAGTAATAGACGGGGATTCTCCTACAATGAGCAGTTCTTC. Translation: CASNRRGFSYNEQFF.

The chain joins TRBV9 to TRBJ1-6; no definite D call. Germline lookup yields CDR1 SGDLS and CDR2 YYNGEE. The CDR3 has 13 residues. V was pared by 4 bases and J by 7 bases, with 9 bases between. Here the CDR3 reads CASSPSVNSPLHF. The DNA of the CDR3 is TGTGCCAGCAGCCCCTCGGTGAATTCACCCCTCCACTTT.

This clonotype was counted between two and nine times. This chain's CDR3 is CASRDPGQGSITF. CDR3 in DNA: TGTGCCAGCAGGGACCCGGGACAGGGAAGCATAACCTTC. The V and J genes are TRBV28 and TRBJ1-2; 9 nucleotides match TRBD1. Germline loops: CDR1 MDHEN, CDR2 SYDVKM. The CDR3 totals 13 residues. J lost 14 bases, V lost 6 bases, and 13 bases had no gene match.

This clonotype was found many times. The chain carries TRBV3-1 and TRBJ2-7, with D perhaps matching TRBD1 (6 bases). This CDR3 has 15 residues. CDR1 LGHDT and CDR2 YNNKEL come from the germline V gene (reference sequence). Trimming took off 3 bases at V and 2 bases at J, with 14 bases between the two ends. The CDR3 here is CASSHPGHGTYEQYF. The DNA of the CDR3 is TGTGCCAGCAGCCACCCGGGACACGGGACCTACGAGCAGTACTTC.

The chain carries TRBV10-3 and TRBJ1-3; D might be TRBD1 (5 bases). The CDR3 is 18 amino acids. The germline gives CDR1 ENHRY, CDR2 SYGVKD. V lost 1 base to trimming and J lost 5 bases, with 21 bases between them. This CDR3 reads CAISEYGAGHSVRNTIYF. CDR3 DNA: TGTGCCATCAGTGAGTATGGCGCGGGGCACAGCGTCCGAAACACCATATATTTT.

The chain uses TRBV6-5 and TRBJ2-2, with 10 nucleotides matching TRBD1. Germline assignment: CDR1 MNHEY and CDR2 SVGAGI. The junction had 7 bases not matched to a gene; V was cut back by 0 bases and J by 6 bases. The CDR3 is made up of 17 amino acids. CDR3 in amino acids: CASSYSRGTGVPGELFF. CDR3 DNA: TGTGCCAGCAGTTACTCCCGCGGGACAGGGGTTCCCGGGGAGCTGTTTTTT.

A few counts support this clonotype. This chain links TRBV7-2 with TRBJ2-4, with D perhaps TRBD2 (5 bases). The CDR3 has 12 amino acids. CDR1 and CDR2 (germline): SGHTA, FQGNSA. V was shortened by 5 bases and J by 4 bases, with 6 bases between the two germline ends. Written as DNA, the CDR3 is TGTGCCAGCAGCAGGGAGAAAAACATTCAGTACTTC. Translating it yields CASSREKNIQYF. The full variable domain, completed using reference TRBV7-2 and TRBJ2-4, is GAGVSQSPSNKVTEKGKDVELRCDPISGHTALYWYRQSLGQGLEFLIYFQGNSAPDKSGLPSDRFSAERTGGSVSTLTIQRTQQEDSAVYLCASSREKNIQYFGAGTRLSVL.

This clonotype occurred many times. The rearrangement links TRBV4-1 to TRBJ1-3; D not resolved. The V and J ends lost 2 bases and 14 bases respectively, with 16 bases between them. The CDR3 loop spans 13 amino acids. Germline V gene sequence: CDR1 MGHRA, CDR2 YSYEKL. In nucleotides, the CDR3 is TGCGCCAGCAGCCAATCCGAGGGATTGCTGGTATATTTT. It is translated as CASSQSEGLLVYF.

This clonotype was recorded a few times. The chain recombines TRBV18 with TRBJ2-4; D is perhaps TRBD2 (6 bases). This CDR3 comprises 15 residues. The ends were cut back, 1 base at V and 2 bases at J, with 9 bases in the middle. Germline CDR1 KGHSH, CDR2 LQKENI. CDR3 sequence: CASSPLAGSKNIQYF. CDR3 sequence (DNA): TGTGCCAGCTCACCACTCGCGGGGTCCAAAAACATTCAGTACTTC. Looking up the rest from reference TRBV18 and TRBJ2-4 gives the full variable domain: NAGVMQNPRHLVRRRGQEARLRCSPMKGHSHVYWYRQLPEEGLKFMVYLQKENIIDESGMPKERFSAEFPKEGPSILRIQQVVRGDSAAYFCASSPLAGSKNIQYFGAGTRLSVL.

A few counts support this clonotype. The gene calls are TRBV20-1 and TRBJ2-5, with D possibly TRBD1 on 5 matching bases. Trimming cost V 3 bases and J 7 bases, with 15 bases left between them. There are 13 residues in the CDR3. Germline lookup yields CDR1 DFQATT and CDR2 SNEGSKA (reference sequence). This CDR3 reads CSARGPTRATQYF. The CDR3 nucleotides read TGCAGTGCTAGGGGGCCGACTCGGGCGACCCAGTACTTC.

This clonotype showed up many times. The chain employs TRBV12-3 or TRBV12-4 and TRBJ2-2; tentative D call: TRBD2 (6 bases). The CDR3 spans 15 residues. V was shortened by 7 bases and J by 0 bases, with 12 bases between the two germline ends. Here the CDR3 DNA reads TGTGCCAGCAAAAATAGCGGATCGAACACCGGGGAGCTGTTTTTT. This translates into CASKNSGSNTGELFF.

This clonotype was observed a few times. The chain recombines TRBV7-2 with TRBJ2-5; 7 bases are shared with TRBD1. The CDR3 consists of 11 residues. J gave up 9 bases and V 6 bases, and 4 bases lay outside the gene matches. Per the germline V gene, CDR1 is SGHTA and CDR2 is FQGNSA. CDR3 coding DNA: TGTGCCAGCAGGTCAGACAGGGCCCAGTACTTC. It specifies CASRSDRAQYF.

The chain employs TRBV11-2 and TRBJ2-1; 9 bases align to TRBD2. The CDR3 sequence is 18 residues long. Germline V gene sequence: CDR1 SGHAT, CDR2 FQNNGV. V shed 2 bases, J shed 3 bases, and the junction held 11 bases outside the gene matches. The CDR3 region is CASSLNEHGTSFYNEQFF. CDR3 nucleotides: TGTGCCAGCAGCTTAAACGAACACGGGACTAGCTTCTACAATGAGCAGTTCTTC.

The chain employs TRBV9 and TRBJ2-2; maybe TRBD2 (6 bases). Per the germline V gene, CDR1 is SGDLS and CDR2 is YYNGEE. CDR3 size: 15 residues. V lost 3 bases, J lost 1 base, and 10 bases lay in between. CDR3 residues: CASSAPGLNTGELFF. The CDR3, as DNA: TGTGCCAGCAGCGCCCCGGGACTGAACACCGGGGAGCTGTTTTTT.

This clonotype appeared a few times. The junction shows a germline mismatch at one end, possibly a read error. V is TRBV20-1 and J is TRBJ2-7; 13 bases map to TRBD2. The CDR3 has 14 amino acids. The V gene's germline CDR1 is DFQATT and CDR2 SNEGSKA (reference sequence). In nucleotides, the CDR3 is TGCAGTGCTAGAGATGGACTAGCGGGGGACGAGCAGTATTTC. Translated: CSARDGLAGDEQYF.

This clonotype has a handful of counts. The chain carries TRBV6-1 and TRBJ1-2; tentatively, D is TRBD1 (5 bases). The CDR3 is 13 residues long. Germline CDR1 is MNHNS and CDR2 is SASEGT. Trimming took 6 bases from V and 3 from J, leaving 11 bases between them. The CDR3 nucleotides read TGTGCCAGCAGATCAGGGATTGACTATGGCTACACCTTC. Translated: CASRSGIDYGYTF.

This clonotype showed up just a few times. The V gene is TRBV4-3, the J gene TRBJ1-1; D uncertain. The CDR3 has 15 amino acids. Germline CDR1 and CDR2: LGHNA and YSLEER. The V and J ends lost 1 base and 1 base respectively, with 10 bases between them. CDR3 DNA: TGCGCCAGCAGCCAAGGCGTACAGAGGAACACTGAAGCTTTCTTT. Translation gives CASSQGVQRNTEAFF.

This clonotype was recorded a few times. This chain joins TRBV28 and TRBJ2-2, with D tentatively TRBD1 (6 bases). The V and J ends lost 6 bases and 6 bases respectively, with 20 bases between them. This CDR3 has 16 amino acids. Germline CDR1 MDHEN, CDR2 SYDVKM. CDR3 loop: CASRRAWGLAPGELFF. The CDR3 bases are TGTGCCAGCAGGCGCGCTTGGGGGCTGGCTCCCGGGGAGCTGTTTTTT.

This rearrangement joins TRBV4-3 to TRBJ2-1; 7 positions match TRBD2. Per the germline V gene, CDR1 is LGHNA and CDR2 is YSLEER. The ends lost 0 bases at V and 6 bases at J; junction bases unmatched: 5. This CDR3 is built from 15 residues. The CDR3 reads CASSQEERGSNEQFF. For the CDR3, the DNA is TGCGCCAGCAGCCAAGAAGAGCGGGGTAGCAATGAGCAGTTCTTC.

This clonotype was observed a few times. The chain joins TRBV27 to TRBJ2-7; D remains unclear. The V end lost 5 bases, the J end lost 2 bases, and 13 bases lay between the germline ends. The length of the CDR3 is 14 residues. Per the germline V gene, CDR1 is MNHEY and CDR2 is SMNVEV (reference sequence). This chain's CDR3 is CASSPLQKAYEQYF. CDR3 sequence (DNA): TGTGCCAGCAGTCCCTTACAGAAAGCCTACGAGCAGTACTTC.

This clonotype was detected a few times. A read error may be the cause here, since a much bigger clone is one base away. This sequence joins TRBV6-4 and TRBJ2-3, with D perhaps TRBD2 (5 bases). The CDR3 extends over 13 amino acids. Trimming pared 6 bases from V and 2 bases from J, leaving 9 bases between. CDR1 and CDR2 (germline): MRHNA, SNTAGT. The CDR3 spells CASSNRDTDTQYF. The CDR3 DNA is TGTGCCAGCAGCAACCGGGACACAGATACGCAGTATTTT.